These 25 T cell receptor beta chains share one sample of origin, sequenced in a study of blood T cell repertoires in COVID-19. The method was immunoSEQ multiplex PCR; TCRdb's version includes in-frame clones alone and lacks a portion of them. Of some 250,000 clones listed, 70% to 85% are singletons. Sequencing was done on a sample of peripheral blood. These receptors originate from a woman of 80 years or more with acute or convalescent COVID-19.

Here the CDR3 DNA reads TGTGCCAGCAGTTATCCCTCAGGCAGGACTTACACCGGGGAGCTGTTTTTT. Protein: CASSYPSGRTYTGELFF. J is TRBJ2-2 and V is TRBV6-2 or TRBV6-3, with a weak D call TRBD2 (5 bases). V lost 3 bases to trimming and J lost 3 bases, with 17 bases between them. The CDR3 has 17 amino acids. Germline V CDR1 and CDR2: MNHEY, SVGEGT.

The V call is TRBV11-2, the J call TRBJ2-2, with D tentatively TRBD2 (7 bases). Germline V gives CDR1 SGHAT, CDR2 FQNNGV. Trimming stripped 2 bases from V and 5 bases from J, with 9 bases between. CDR3 length equals 14 residues. Here the CDR3 DNA reads TGTGCCAGCAGCTTAAGCGGGACAACCGGGGAGCTGTTTTTT. Its protein product is CASSLSGTTGELFF.

The chain couples TRBV10-3 to TRBJ2-3; TRBD2 aligns across 11 bases. CDR1 is ENHRY and CDR2 is SYGVKD in the germline V gene. The CDR3 is 15 residues long. With V trimmed by 6 bases and J by 4 bases, 6 bases remained unmatched. The CDR3 coding sequence is TGTGCCATCAGCCCTCTAGCGGGGGGTGCAGATACGCAGTATTTT. Translation: CAISPLAGGADTQYF.

The chain joins TRBV28 to TRBJ2-5, with D tentatively TRBD2 (6 bases). This CDR3 is built from 15 residues. Per the germline V gene, CDR1 is MDHEN and CDR2 is SYDVKM. V was trimmed by 5 bases and J by 2 bases, leaving 15 bases between them. This chain's CDR3 is CASSSAGTLQETQYF. CDR3 bases: TGTGCCAGCAGTAGCGCCGGGACTCTGCAAGAGACCCAGTACTTC.

This chain connects TRBV7-8 to TRBJ1-3; 9 bases fit TRBD1. With V trimmed by 5 bases and J by 0 bases, 5 bases remained unmatched. The CDR3 has 16 amino acids. The V gene's germline CDR1 is SGHVS and CDR2 FQNEAQ. The CDR3 loop is CASSHRTGDSGNTIYF. The CDR3 coding sequence is TGTGCCAGCAGCCATAGGACAGGGGACTCTGGAAACACCATATATTTT.

V and J are TRBV30 and TRBJ1-1; unclear D gene. Trimming removed 2 bases at V and 4 bases at J, with 17 bases between. CDR1 GTSNPN and CDR2 SVGIG come from the germline V gene (reference sequence). The CDR3 covers 15 residues. CDR3 nucleotides: TGTGCCTGGAGTCCATGGGGAGGGTTGGGCACTGAAGCTTTCTTT. It yields the protein CAWSPWGGLGTEAFF.

The V and J genes are TRBV9 and TRBJ2-5; D might be TRBD2 (6 bases). The CDR3 extends over 14 amino acids. Germline CDR1 SGDLS, CDR2 YYNGEE. V lost 1 base and J lost 3, with 10 bases in between. The CDR3 nucleotides read TGTGCCAGCAGCGTAAGGGACTTAAAAGAGACCCAGTACTTC. Residues: CASSVRDLKETQYF.

J is TRBJ1-1 and V is TRBV9; 7 bases line up with TRBD1. This CDR3 is 16 amino acids long. Per germline, CDR1 SGDLS and CDR2 YYNGEE. Unmatched junction bases numbered 7, after V lost 1 base and J lost 1 base. This CDR3 reads CASSVNPGQKNTEAFF. The CDR3, as DNA: TGTGCCAGCAGCGTAAACCCGGGACAGAAGAACACTGAAGCTTTCTTT.

In its sample, this clone was seen a few times. The chain joins TRBV7-8 to TRBJ1-4; 8 bases line up with TRBD1. The CDR3 contains 15 residues. With 0 bases clipped from V and 7 bases from J, the junction kept 4 bases outside the gene matches. The germline V gene encodes CDR1 SGHVS and CDR2 FQNEAQ. The CDR3 here is CASSLALQGAEKLFF. The CDR3 coding sequence is TGTGCCAGCAGCTTAGCCTTGCAGGGGGCTGAAAAACTGTTTTTT.

The chain joins TRBV5-4 to TRBJ2-1; 7 positions match TRBD2. Germline-derived CDR1 and CDR2 are SGHNT and YYREEE (reference sequence). The CDR3 loop spans 14 amino acids. J lost 9 bases, V lost 0 bases, and 6 bases had no gene match. The CDR3 nucleotides are TGTGCCAGCAGCTTGGAGACTAGCTATTCTGAGCAGTTCTTC. As protein: CASSLETSYSEQFF.

This clone was observed many times. Other DNA sequences from this sample encode an identical CDR3 as well. The chain carries TRBV7-9 and TRBJ2-7, with D tentatively TRBD1 (6 bases). The CDR3 has 12 amino acids. The V end was cut by 2 bases, the J end by 4 bases, with 6 bases between. The germline V gene has CDR1 SEHNR and CDR2 FQNEAQ (reference sequence). CDR3 amino acids: CASSLQGYEQYF. The CDR3 DNA is TGTGCCAGCAGCTTACAGGGGTACGAGCAGTACTTC.

Details on this clone: Other nucleotide sequences from this sample produce the same CDR3. The chain joins TRBV3-1 (or the pseudogene TRBV3-2) to TRBJ1-5, with no clear D. Germline V gives CDR1 LGHDT, CDR2 YNNKEL (reference sequence). This CDR3 is 13 amino acids long. V lost 3 bases and J 2 bases, leaving 5 bases between the germline ends. CDR3 residues: CASSQAGNQPQHF. CDR3 nucleotides: TGTGCCAGCAGCCAGGCAGGCAATCAGCCCCAGCATTTT.

The J gene is TRBJ1-1, the V gene TRBV7-8, with TRBD1 matching over 7 bases. Germline V gene data show CDR1 as SGHVS and CDR2 as FQNEAQ. V lost 5 bases and J lost 3; bases outside the gene matches: 3. CDR3 length: 13 residues. The CDR3 protein is CASSRTGYTEAFF. Written as DNA, the CDR3 is TGTGCCAGCAGCCGGACAGGATACACTGAAGCTTTCTTT.

The chain employs TRBV2 and TRBJ1-5; no clear D. Germline lookup yields CDR1 SNHLY and CDR2 FYNNEI. The length of the CDR3 is 13 residues. The V end lost 6 bases, the J end lost 5 bases, and 11 bases lay between the germline ends. CDR3 sequence (DNA): TGTGCCAGCAGCAGAGGCGGATATCAGCCCCAGCATTTT. Translated: CASSRGGYQPQHF.

The chain employs TRBV7-3 and TRBJ2-1, with D perhaps matching TRBD1 (5 bases). V lost 5 bases and J 9 bases, leaving 11 bases between the germline ends. The CDR3 has 12 residues. Germline values: CDR1 SGHTA, CDR2 FQGTGA. The chain's CDR3 is CASSVQGGEQFF. CDR3 DNA: TGTGCCAGCAGCGTTCAGGGCGGTGAGCAGTTCTTC.

This clone showed up just once. The chain combines TRBV5-1 with TRBJ1-4, with 7 positions matching TRBD1. This CDR3 comprises 14 residues. The V gene end was trimmed by 2 bases and the J gene end by 8 bases; junction bases not matched to a gene: 6. Germline V CDR1 and CDR2: SGHRS, YFSETQ. The CDR3 DNA sequence: TGCGCCAGCAGCTTCATGGGGACAGCCGAAAAACTGTTTTTT. Translating gives CASSFMGTAEKLFF.

The genes are TRBV19 and TRBJ1-4; TRBD1 might be the D (5 bases). Trimming cost V 7 bases and J 0 bases, with 15 bases left between them. The germline gives CDR1 LNHDA, CDR2 SQIVND (reference sequence). The CDR3 is made up of 16 amino acids. CDR3 DNA sequence: TGTGCCAGTACCACCCGGTGGGGGGCAACTAATGAAAAACTGTTTTTT. Its translation: CASTTRWGATNEKLFF.

The chain carries TRBV7-8 and TRBJ2-7; TRBD2 is a possible D gene (5 bases). The CDR3 is made up of 13 amino acids. With 1 base removed from V and 8 bases from J, the gap between germline ends came to 12 bases. CDR1 is SGHVS and CDR2 is FQNEAQ in the germline V gene. The CDR3 nucleotides are TGTGCCAGCAGCTTAGGCGAGGGTATCCAGCAGTACTTC. It encodes CASSLGEGIQQYF.

This chain links TRBV7-9 with TRBJ1-2; a possible D gene is TRBD1 (6 bases). The germline V and J ends were trimmed by 5 bases and 0 bases, with 13 bases remaining between them. Germline CDR1 reads SEHNR; CDR2 reads FQNEAQ (reference sequence). The length of the CDR3 is 15 residues. CDR3 DNA sequence: TGTGCCAGCAGCCCCACCGGGACATCTAACTATGGCTACACCTTC. This encodes CASSPTGTSNYGYTF. The full variable domain, in which reference TRBV7-9 and TRBJ1-2 provide the parts outside the CDR3, is DTGVSQNPRHKITKRGQNVTFRCDPISEHNRLYWYRQTLGQGPEFLTYFQNEAQLEKSRLLSDRFSAERPKGSFSTLEIQRTEQGDSAMYLCASSPTGTSNYGYTFGSGTRLTVV.

This clone was seen just once. V gene TRBV9 combines with J gene TRBJ1-4; no firm D call. This CDR3 is 15 amino acids long. Per germline, CDR1 SGDLS and CDR2 YYNGEE. Trimming took 0 bases from V and 7 from J, leaving 13 bases between them. The CDR3, as DNA: TGTGCCAGCAGCGTAGCTGACAAGTTAACTGAAAAACTGTTTTTT. Its translation: CASSVADKLTEKLFF.

This chain connects TRBV27 to TRBJ2-3; D is uncertain. V was pared by 3 bases and J by 3 bases, with 16 bases between. Germline lookup yields CDR1 MNHEY and CDR2 SMNVEV (reference sequence). The CDR3 totals 16 residues. The CDR3 DNA reads as TGTGCCAGCAGTTTTCAGGCTGCAGGTGGGACAGATACGCAGTATTTT. Translating it yields CASSFQAAGGTDTQYF.

This chain uses TRBV18 with TRBJ2-5, with TRBD2 identical over 7 bases. The germline CDR1 and CDR2 sequences are KGHSH and LQKENI. V lost 2 bases to trimming and J lost 5 bases; unmatched junction nucleotides: 11. This CDR3 comprises 16 residues. The CDR3 is CASSPIPTSNRETQYF. The CDR3 DNA follows: TGTGCCAGCTCACCAATTCCGACTAGCAATCGGGAGACCCAGTACTTC. The entire variable domain, with the rest obtained from reference TRBV18 and TRBJ2-5, is as follows: NAGVMQNPRHLVRRRGQEARLRCSPMKGHSHVYWYRQLPEEGLKFMVYLQKENIIDESGMPKERFSAEFPKEGPSILRIQQVVRGDSAAYFCASSPIPTSNRETQYFGPGTRLLVL.

V usage is TRBV4-1 and J usage is TRBJ1-6, with 8 bases that match TRBD1. The ends lost 8 bases at V and 9 bases at J; junction bases unmatched: 9. CDR3 size: 14 residues. Germline loops: CDR1 MGHRA, CDR2 YSYEKL. CDR3: CASALGQGFSPLHF. CDR3 coding DNA: TGCGCCAGCGCGCTCGGACAGGGATTTTCACCCCTCCACTTT.

CDR3 coding DNA: TGTGCCAGCAGCTTAGTACGGGACAGGGGACGGTTGCTACAAGAGACCCAGTACTTC. Translation gives CASSLVRDRGRLLQETQYF. This sequence joins TRBV11-2 and TRBJ2-5; 10 bases are shared with TRBD1. Germline V gene lookup returns CDR1 SGHAT and CDR2 FQNNGV. With 1 base clipped from V and 2 bases from J, the junction kept 13 bases outside the gene matches. The CDR3 runs 19 residues.

J is TRBJ2-5 and V is TRBV5-1; 9 nucleotides line up with TRBD1. This CDR3 has 15 amino acids. The ends lost 4 bases at V and 4 bases at J; junction bases unmatched: 8. Germline assignment: CDR1 SGHRS and CDR2 YFSETQ. The CDR3 here is CASSPQGALRETQYF. The CDR3 bases are TGCGCCAGCAGCCCACAGGGGGCGCTAAGAGAGACCCAGTACTTC. Supplemented by reference TRBV5-1 and TRBJ2-5, the full variable domain reads KAGVTQTPRYLIKTRGQQVTLSCSPISGHRSVSWYQQTPGQGLQFLFEYFSETQRNKGNFPGRFSGRQFSNSRSEMNVSTLELGDSALYLCASSPQGALRETQYFGPGTRLLVL.